These 31 T cell receptor beta chains came from one sample sequenced in a study of cytomegalovirus exposure and HLA in healthy donors. PCR involved 60 Vbeta and 13 Jbeta primers. Profiling relied on immunoSEQ multiplex PCR, and the TCRdb table lists in-frame clones only, not all of them. Among tens of thousands of clones listed, about 81% were seen once. The sequenced sample was PBMCs. The receptor set was obtained from a woman in her 40s in good health and CMV-seropositive.

This chain uses TRBV5-6 with TRBJ2-3; 10 nucleotides line up with TRBD2. V shed 3 bases and J 1 base; nucleotides not matched to a gene: 2. Germline V gene data show CDR1 as SGHDT and CDR2 as YYEEEE. This CDR3 has 15 residues. The CDR3 DNA follows: TGTGCCAGCAGCTCTCTAGCGGGGGGCACAGATACGCAGTATTTT. This sequence encodes CASSSLAGGTDTQYF.

V is TRBV19 and J is TRBJ2-5; D may be TRBD1 (6 bases). Germline V gene lookup returns CDR1 LNHDA and CDR2 SQIVND (reference sequence). The ends were cut back, 3 bases at V and 3 bases at J, with 11 bases in the middle. This CDR3 contains 14 residues. The CDR3 coding sequence is TGTGCCAGTAGTATGGCGCAGGGGAAAGAGACCCAGTACTTC. Translating gives CASSMAQGKETQYF.

The J gene is TRBJ2-1, the V gene TRBV6-5, with 13 bases that match TRBD2. This CDR3 has 15 amino acids. Germline trimming cut 10 bases from V and 7 bases from J; bases unmatched to any gene: 10. Germline V gene lookup returns CDR1 MNHEY and CDR2 SVGAGI. CDR3 region: CATGGGLAGRNEQFF. The CDR3 DNA reads TGTGCCACCGGGGGGGGACTAGCGGGGAGGAATGAGCAGTTCTTC.

This clone was seen a single time. This CDR3 is CASRLKGSVREKLFF. The CDR3 DNA reads as TGCGCCAGCAGATTAAAGGGGTCGGTGAGGGAAAAACTGTTTTTT. The chain recombines TRBV10-1 with TRBJ1-4; maybe TRBD1 (5 bases). Germline V gene sequence: CDR1 WNHNN, CDR2 SYGVQD (reference sequence). The V end lost 6 bases, the J end lost 8 bases, and 19 bases lay between the germline ends. The CDR3 consists of 15 residues.

The chain couples TRBV6-5 to TRBJ1-5; 9 positions match TRBD1. CDR3 length: 14 amino acids. After removal of 8 bases from V and 7 bases from J, the junction contained 9 bases not matched to a gene. Germline V lookup: CDR1 MNHEY, CDR2 SVGAGI. CDR3 sequence: CASRGQGGGQPQHF. The CDR3 nucleotides are TGTGCCAGCCGGGGACAGGGAGGAGGACAGCCCCAGCATTTT.

J is TRBJ1-2 and V is TRBV5-6; D is undetermined. CDR1 is SGHDT and CDR2 is YYEEEE in the germline V gene. There are 11 residues in the CDR3. V was pared by 4 bases and J by 2 bases, with 3 bases between. The CDR3 sequence is CASSLNYGYTF. The CDR3 DNA follows: TGTGCCAGCAGCCTAAACTATGGCTACACCTTC.

This chain links TRBV19 with TRBJ1-5, with 7 nucleotides matching TRBD1. The ends lost 5 bases at V and 6 bases at J; junction bases unmatched: 7. This CDR3 spans 14 amino acids. The germline V gene encodes CDR1 LNHDA and CDR2 SQIVND (reference sequence). CDR3 residues: CASSLQGPSQPQHF. The CDR3 DNA reads TGTGCCAGTAGTTTACAGGGGCCGAGTCAGCCCCAGCATTTT.

This clone was counted a few times. The chain joins TRBV6-1 to TRBJ2-7, with a possible D match to TRBD1 (5 bases). CDR1 and CDR2 from the germline V gene are MNHNS and SASEGT. CDR3 length: 14 residues. V was cut by 5 bases and J by 0 bases, with 11 bases left in between. The CDR3 sequence: CASSRQPSSYEQYF. The CDR3, as DNA: TGTGCCAGCAGTCGACAGCCGAGCTCCTACGAGCAGTACTTC.

CDR3 nucleotides: TGTGCCAGCAGTGAGGACAGGGCGCTCTCCTATGGCTACACCTTC. Translating it yields CASSEDRALSYGYTF. The chain employs TRBV2 and TRBJ1-2, with 8 bases matching TRBD1. With V trimmed by 3 bases and J by 4 bases, 7 bases remained unmatched. The germline V gene encodes CDR1 SNHLY and CDR2 FYNNEI. The CDR3 runs to 15 residues.

J is TRBJ1-5 and V is TRBV27, with 8 bases matching TRBD1. Germline loops: CDR1 MNHEY, CDR2 SMNVEV (reference sequence). There are 14 residues in the CDR3. Unmatched junction bases numbered 8, after V lost 7 bases and J lost 6 bases. The CDR3 sequence: CASKMTGDPQPQHF. The DNA of the CDR3 is TGTGCCAGCAAGATGACAGGGGACCCTCAGCCCCAGCATTTT.

CDR3 in DNA: TGCGCCAGCAGCCAAGGGTCGGGACTCCTGGGAGACACCGGGGAGCTGTTTTTT. It yields the protein CASSQGSGLLGDTGELFF. The chain uses TRBV4-3 and TRBJ2-2; a possible D gene is TRBD2 (6 bases). The length of the CDR3 is 18 residues. Trimming shortened V by 1 base and J by 3 bases, and 18 bases separated the two germline ends. Germline CDR1 and CDR2: LGHNA and YSLEER.

With respect to this clone: One end of the junction is discordant with germline, which a read error may explain. The gene calls are TRBV7-9 and TRBJ1-2; 9 positions match TRBD1. The CDR3 sequence is 11 residues long. Germline V gene lookup returns CDR1 SEHNR and CDR2 FQNEAQ (reference sequence). The CDR3 region has the DNA TGTGCCAGCAGCCCGAGGGACAGGGACCTCTTC. Amino acids: CASSPRDRDLF.

This sequence joins TRBV28 and TRBJ1-3; no definite D call. The CDR3 spans 15 residues. Germline V gene sequence: CDR1 MDHEN, CDR2 SYDVKM. Trimming removed 6 bases at V and 1 base at J, with 13 bases between. The CDR3 region is CASRPHGESGNTIYF. CDR3 DNA sequence: TGTGCCAGCAGGCCCCACGGGGAATCTGGAAACACCATATATTTT.

This sequence joins TRBV4-3 and TRBJ2-3, with D maybe TRBD2 (7 bases). Germline-derived CDR1 and CDR2 are LGHNA and YSLEER. The CDR3 runs to 17 residues. Trimming stripped 0 bases from V and 1 base from J, with 14 bases between. In nucleotides, the CDR3 is TGCGCCAGCAGCCAAGATCTGGGGGGGCCGGGCACAGATACGCAGTATTTT. Its translation is CASSQDLGGPGTDTQYF.

This sequence joins TRBV19 and TRBJ2-6, with 8 positions matching TRBD1. Trimming removed 6 bases from V and 0 bases from J; junction bases left unmatched: 4. Germline lookup yields CDR1 LNHDA and CDR2 SQIVND (reference sequence). This CDR3 is 16 amino acids long. The chain's CDR3 is CASSRQGHSGANVLTF. The DNA for the CDR3 is TGTGCCAGTAGCCGACAGGGGCACTCTGGGGCCAACGTCCTGACTTTC.

The chain is built from TRBV11-2 and TRBJ2-1, with TRBD1 matching over 10 bases. V was clipped by 4 bases and J by 4 bases; unmatched bases: 4. CDR1 and CDR2 from the germline V gene are SGHAT and FQNNGV. CDR3 length: 15 residues. In DNA form, the CDR3 reads TGTGCCAGCAGCTCAGGGGACAGGGGTTACAATGAGCAGTTCTTC. Translated: CASSSGDRGYNEQFF.

This chain joins TRBV7-9 and TRBJ2-6; D is ambiguous. Germline values: CDR1 SEHNR, CDR2 FQNEAQ (reference sequence). V gave up 7 bases and J gave up 3 bases, with 7 bases separating them. The CDR3 runs to 13 residues. The CDR3 DNA reads TGTGCCAGCAAGCTCGGTGGGGCCAACGTCCTGACTTTC. It codes for CASKLGGANVLTF.

V is TRBV28 and J is TRBJ1-6, with D perhaps matching TRBD1 (6 bases). The germline V and J ends were trimmed by 6 bases and 6 bases, with 21 bases remaining between them. Germline V lookup: CDR1 MDHEN, CDR2 SYDVKM. The CDR3 spans 17 residues. The CDR3 DNA follows: TGTGCCAGCAGCTCCTTAAGGTCTGGGACAAGTAATTCACCCCTCCACTTT. Amino acids: CASSSLRSGTSNSPLHF.

This clone was recorded a few times. The chain combines TRBV4-3 with TRBJ1-3; maybe TRBD1 (5 bases). V was shortened by 7 bases and J by 3 bases, with 16 bases between the two germline ends. CDR1 is LGHNA and CDR2 is YSLEER in the germline V gene. This CDR3 region has 15 residues. The chain's CDR3 is CASTPDGRVGNTIYF. CDR3 in DNA: TGCGCCAGCACCCCCGACGGCAGGGTTGGAAACACCATATATTTT.

The chain employs TRBV14 and TRBJ1-1; the D is unclear. Germline lookup yields CDR1 SGHDN and CDR2 FVKESK. CDR3 size: 14 residues. With 2 bases removed from V and 5 bases from J, the gap between germline ends came to 12 bases. The CDR3: CASSQYVGRTEAFF. Written as DNA, the CDR3 is TGTGCCAGCAGCCAATATGTGGGCAGGACTGAAGCTTTCTTT.

The chain combines TRBV5-1 with TRBJ2-7; TRBD2 agrees at 7 bases. Germline assignment: CDR1 SGHRS and CDR2 YFSETQ. Trimming cost V 0 bases and J 4 bases; bases outside gene matches: 10. This CDR3 is built from 16 residues. The CDR3, as DNA: TGCGCCAGCAGCTTGGTCGGGGAGGGGATTCGATACGAGCAGTACTTC. The encoded protein is CASSLVGEGIRYEQYF.

This clone was recorded once. The rearrangement uses TRBV27 and TRBJ1-5; 7 nucleotides line up with TRBD1. CDR3 length equals 15 residues. Germline V gene sequence: CDR1 MNHEY, CDR2 SMNVEV (reference sequence). The V gene end was trimmed by 4 bases and the J gene end by 0 bases; junction bases not matched to a gene: 3. Here the CDR3 reads CASSWAGGSNQPQHF. CDR3 nucleotide sequence: TGTGCCAGCAGTTGGGCAGGGGGTAGCAATCAGCCCCAGCATTTT.

The chain joins TRBV5-1 to TRBJ2-1, with 10 bases matching TRBD2. Germline lookup yields CDR1 SGHRS and CDR2 YFSETQ. The CDR3 is made up of 15 amino acids. V was pared by 0 bases and J by 4 bases, with 1 base of the junction left unmatched. CDR3 DNA sequence: TGCGCCAGCAGCTTGGGGACTAGCGGATACAATGAGCAGTTCTTC. Protein: CASSLGTSGYNEQFF.

The chain is built from TRBV7-3 and TRBJ2-3; 12 bases agree with TRBD2. Germline V CDR1 and CDR2: SGHTA, FQGTGA. The CDR3 sequence is 17 residues long. The V gene end was trimmed by 3 bases and the J gene end by 1 base; junction bases not matched to a gene: 5. In DNA, the CDR3 is TGTGCCAGCAGCTTGTACGCTAGCGGGGGGGGCACAGATACGCAGTATTTT. Translation: CASSLYASGGGTDTQYF.

The CDR3 loop is CASIPPDRVRSNQPQHF. The CDR3 region has the DNA TGTGCCAGCATCCCACCGGACAGGGTTCGGAGCAATCAGCCCCAGCATTTT. This chain connects TRBV11-3 to TRBJ1-5; 8 nucleotides match TRBD1. J was trimmed by 1 base and V by 7 bases; bases with no gene match: 12. The CDR3 extends over 17 amino acids. The V gene's germline CDR1 is SGHNT and CDR2 YENEEA.

The chain links TRBV6-4 to TRBJ1-6, with 8 nucleotides matching TRBD1. Germline trimming cut 4 bases from V and 5 bases from J; bases unmatched to any gene: 1. The CDR3 totals 14 residues. Germline CDR1 reads MRHNA; CDR2 reads SNTAGT. As DNA, the CDR3 is TGTGCCAGCAGTGGGGACAGGAATAATTCACCCCTCCACTTT. It specifies CASSGDRNNSPLHF.

V gene TRBV5-6 combines with J gene TRBJ1-2; 8 nucleotides match TRBD1. The trim removed 3 bases at V and 5 bases at J, leaving 15 bases unmatched. CDR3 length equals 17 residues. Germline values: CDR1 SGHDT, CDR2 YYEEEE. The CDR3 DNA reads TGTGCCAGCAGCTCGCCAGGACGGACAGGGAAAGGGTATGGCTACACCTTC. Encoded protein: CASSSPGRTGKGYGYTF.

This rearrangement joins TRBV14 to TRBJ1-1; D unresolved. From germline, CDR1 is SGHDN and CDR2 FVKESK. There are 15 residues in the CDR3. The ends were cut back, 4 bases at V and 2 bases at J, with 14 bases in the middle. The CDR3 nucleotides read TGTGCCAGCAGCCCGTGGGGAGGCGTTAACACTGAAGCTTTCTTT. This gives the protein CASSPWGGVNTEAFF.

On this clone itself: At one end, the junction sequence differs from germline, possibly due to a read error. J is TRBJ1-4 and V is TRBV7-9, with a possible D match to TRBD1 (6 bases). Germline CDR1 SEHNR, CDR2 FQNEAQ (reference sequence). The CDR3 spans 15 residues. CDR3: CSSTTLTGGNEKLFF. The CDR3 DNA sequence: TGTTCCAGCACCACCTTGACAGGCGGTAATGAAAAACTGTTTTTT.

The chain carries TRBV4-2 and TRBJ2-4; unclear D gene. Deletions cut 6 bases from V and 8 bases from J, with 8 bases between. The CDR3 extends over 11 amino acids. Germline lookup yields CDR1 LGHNA and CDR2 YNFKEQ. The CDR3 spells CASSREDIQYF. In nucleotides, the CDR3 is TGTGCCAGCAGTCGCGAAGACATTCAGTACTTC.

The gene calls are TRBV28 and TRBJ2-7; D uncertain. The V and J ends lost 1 base and 6 bases respectively, with 7 bases between them. Per germline, CDR1 MDHEN and CDR2 SYDVKM. There are 12 residues in the CDR3. CDR3 sequence reads: CASSLFSSEQYF. CDR3 coding DNA: TGTGCCAGCAGTTTATTTAGCTCCGAGCAGTACTTC.